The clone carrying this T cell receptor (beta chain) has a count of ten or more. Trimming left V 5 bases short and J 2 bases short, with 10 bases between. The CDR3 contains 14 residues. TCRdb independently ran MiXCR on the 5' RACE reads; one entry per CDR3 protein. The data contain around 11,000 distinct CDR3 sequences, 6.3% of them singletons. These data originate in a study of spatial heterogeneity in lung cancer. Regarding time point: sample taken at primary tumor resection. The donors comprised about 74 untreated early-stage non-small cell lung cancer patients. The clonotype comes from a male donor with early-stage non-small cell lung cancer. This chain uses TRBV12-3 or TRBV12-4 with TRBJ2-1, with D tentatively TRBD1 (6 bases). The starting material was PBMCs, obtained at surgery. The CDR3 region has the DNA TGTGCCAGCAGTCCCGACAGGCCCTACAATGAGCAGTTCTTC. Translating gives CASSPDRPYNEQFF.